This TCR beta chain was observed in a study of cytomegalovirus exposure and HLA in healthy donors. Overall study findings and caveats: Investigators reported under 200 TCR beta chains as tied to cytomegalovirus. When a later analysis compared HLA-associated TCR beta chains with equally common others, the HLA-associated chains turned out to be more clonally expanded and to have lower generation probabilities.

This CDR3 is 14 amino acids long. Looked up from germline, CDR1 is SGHNT and CDR2 is YYREEE (reference sequence). PCR used 60 Vbeta primers and 13 Jbeta primers. Repertoires were generated with immunoSEQ multiplex PCR, while TCRdb's copy carries only in-frame clones and drops some. Of around 130,000 clones listed, 80% are singletons. A note on this clone: Its specificity is unknown.

Sequenced sample: PBMCs. This clonotype was obtained from a woman aged 35 to 49 in good health and CMV-seronegative. The rearrangement joins TRBV5-4 to TRBJ2-5; 7 positions match TRBD1. The J call is uncertain, as TRBJ2-7 better fits the DNA end. Here the CDR3 reads CASSLFQGAYEQYF. The CDR3 DNA reads as TGTGCCAGCAGCTTGTTCCAGGGGGCCTACGAGCAGTACTTC.